The present T cell receptor beta chain was sequenced within a study of Tregs in tolerant kidney transplant recipients. Study-wide points: Validation in larger populations is needed because few patients were studied. Antigen-driven expansion was suggested because donor-specific Tregs expanded more than all Tregs in tolerant patients. Biological reproducibility was not directly addressed, but technical replication error appeared minimal. Changing PCR primers prevented nucleotide comparison between some patients' samples.

About this clone: Its target is not known.

Related graft donors supplied nonmyeloablative bone marrow transplants, and mixed chimerism was transient. Trimming at V came to 4 bases and at J to 6 bases, leaving 6 bases not matched to a gene. The CDR3 totals 13 residues. Germline assignment: CDR1 GTSNPN and CDR2 SVGIG (reference sequence). Using immunoSEQ multiplex PCR, the repertoire was profiled, and TCRdb retains in-frame clones only, with some absent. The sample has 95,000 or so clones, roughly 93% seen once. This clonotype was sampled from a human patient who received a combined kidney and bone marrow transplant. Some T cells may be provided by the graft donor. The source material was CD4+ T cells from blood (PBMCs), sampled 12 months after the transplant. This chain connects TRBV30 to TRBJ1-5; the match to TRBD1 covers 7 bases. The CDR3 reads CAWNSGGRQPQHF. For the CDR3, the DNA is TGTGCCTGGAACTCAGGGGGTCGTCAGCCCCAGCATTTT.